This T cell receptor (beta chain) was found in a study of blood T cells in healthy people across ages. The study, taken as a whole, reports: Per-million-T-cell TCR beta diversity fell roughly linearly with age. Diversity was higher, and naive CD4+ cells more numerous, in long-lived donors than in aged donors.

The donors, healthy Caucasians from Russia, were aged 6 to 90. Total RNA amounts of at least 5.5 micrograms were extracted per sample. This clonotype was picked up a small number of times. Its antigen is still unknown. An end of the junction differs from the germline gene, which may be a read error. Germline V gene sequence: CDR1 MNHEY, CDR2 SVGAGI. The CDR3 extends over 15 amino acids. With a J-beta primer mix and a sample-barcoded 5' primer, a second PCR ran about 7 to 11 cycles. A single record per CDR3 protein comes from TCRdb applying MiXCR to the 5' RACE reads. The table includes 550,000 to 750,000 distinct CDR3 sequences, 20% to 25% detected once.

Specimen: blood. The origin of this receptor is a man in his 70s in good health. The chain couples TRBV6-5 to TRBJ2-3; TRBD2 matches at 8 bases. CDR3 in amino acids: CASRRGGRVTDTQCF. The CDR3 DNA reads as TGTGCCAGCAGACGCGGGGGGCGGGTCACAGATACGCAGTGTTTT.